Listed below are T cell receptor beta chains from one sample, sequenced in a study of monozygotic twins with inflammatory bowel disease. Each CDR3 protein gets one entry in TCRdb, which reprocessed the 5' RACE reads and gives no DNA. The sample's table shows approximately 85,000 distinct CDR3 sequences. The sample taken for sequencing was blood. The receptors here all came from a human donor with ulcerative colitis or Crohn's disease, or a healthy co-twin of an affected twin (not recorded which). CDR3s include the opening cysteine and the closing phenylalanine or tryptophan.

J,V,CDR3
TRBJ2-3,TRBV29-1,CSVEDIGPDTQYF
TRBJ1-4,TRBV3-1,CASSRQGFNEKLFF
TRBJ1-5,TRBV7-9,CASSLETGYGQPQHF
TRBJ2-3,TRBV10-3,CAISESTGADTQYF
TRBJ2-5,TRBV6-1,CASSRSSGGVFVGETQYF
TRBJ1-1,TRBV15,CATSRHTWDRVNTEAFF
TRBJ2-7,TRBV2,CASSEGQGSYEQYF
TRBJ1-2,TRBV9,CASSPVAYGYTF
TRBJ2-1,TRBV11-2,CASSPTWGTGVSNEQFF
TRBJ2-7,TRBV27,CASSHRGYEQYF
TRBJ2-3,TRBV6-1,CASSRDRSDTQYF
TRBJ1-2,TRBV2,CASDMAVSANYGYTF
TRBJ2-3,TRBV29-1,CSVGTSNQLDTQYF
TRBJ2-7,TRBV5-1,CASSLNPGSSYEQYF
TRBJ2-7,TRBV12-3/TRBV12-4,CASRRTGLTGTYEQYF
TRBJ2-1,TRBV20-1,CSASAGLGGYNEQFF
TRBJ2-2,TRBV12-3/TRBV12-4,CASNSNTGELFF
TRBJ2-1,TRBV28,CASRPGGIYNEQFF
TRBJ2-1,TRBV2,CASRISRGSNEQFF
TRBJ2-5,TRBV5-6,CASSWYQGVFQETQYF
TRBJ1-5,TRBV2,CASSERPLKGRQPQHF
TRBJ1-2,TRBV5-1,CASSLASGTWASGYTF
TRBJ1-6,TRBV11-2,CASSLGNSGGSPLHF
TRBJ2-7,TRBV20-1,CSARDPTGSLGEQYF
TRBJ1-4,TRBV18,CASSPSGGRDEKLFF
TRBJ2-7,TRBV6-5,CASSPGTGNEQYF
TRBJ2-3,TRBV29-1,CSVGGPRAGHSTDTQYF
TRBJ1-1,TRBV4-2,CASSQGDGSTEAFF
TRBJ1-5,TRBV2,CASTGQEVQPQHF
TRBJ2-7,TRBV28,CASSLFGPIGSEQYF
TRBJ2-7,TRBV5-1,CASSWTGRYEQYF
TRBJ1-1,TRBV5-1,CASSLTYWTGGDTEAFF
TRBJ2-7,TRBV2,CASQMRGAGTLSYEQYF
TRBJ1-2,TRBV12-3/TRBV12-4,CASSLVGRTGVGGYTF
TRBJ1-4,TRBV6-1,CASTILGRFNEKLFF
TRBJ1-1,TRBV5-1,CASSLYRTETEAFF
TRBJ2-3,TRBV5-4,CASSLSASGGLDTQYF
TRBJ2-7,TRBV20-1,CSGAVVAGGETIYEQYF
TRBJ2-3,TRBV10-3,CAISEWTGSTDTQYF
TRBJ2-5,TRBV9,CASGLGGRETQYF
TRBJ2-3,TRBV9,CASSVGDSDTQYF
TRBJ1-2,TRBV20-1,CSARDMTVGEGGYTF
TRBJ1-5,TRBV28,CASRGGNQPQHF
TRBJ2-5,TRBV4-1,CASSQSAHPQETQYF
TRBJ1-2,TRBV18,CASSPPSTGIYGYTF
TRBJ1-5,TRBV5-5,CASSHGVLAKPQHF
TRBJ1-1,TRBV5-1,CASSLGLGDRKMNTEAFF
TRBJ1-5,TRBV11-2,CASSLGSGISNQPQHF
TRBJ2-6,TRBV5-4,CASSPRGNGANVLTF
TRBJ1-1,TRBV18,CASSPPSRALEAFF
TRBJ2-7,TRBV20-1,CSAGGPQRDYEQYF
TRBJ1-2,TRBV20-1,CSAPQAGHTNYGYTF
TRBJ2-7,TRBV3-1,CASSQGHRAYEQYF
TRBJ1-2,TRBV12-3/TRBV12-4,CASSFGADYGYTF
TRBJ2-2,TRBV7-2,CASTIRGHTGELFF